Listed below are T cell receptor beta chains from one sample, sequenced in a study of healthy donors' naive CD4 and CD8 T cells. TCRdb passed the reads through MiXCR, listing each CDR3 protein once. This sample has 180,000 or so distinct CDR3 sequences, with 65% to 80% found just once. The sequencing input was naive CD4+ and CD8+ T cells sorted from blood, pooled from several donors. The receptors come from a pool of human donors in good health; the sample pools cells from several healthy donors. Each CDR3 is given with its conserved first and last residue. Each record gives: CDR3 protein, CDR3 DNA, D gene, clone size, V gene, CDR3 length, J gene. D genes are given only for firm matches. Size values are once, few and many counts, or a class for expanded clones, and some rows have none.

CASSLSGVNEQFF TGTGCCAGCAGCTTATCTGGGGTCAATGAGCAGTTCTTC NA NA TRBV7-2 13 TRBJ2-1
CSVAGQASSYNEQFF TGCAGCGTTGCCGGACAGGCGAGCTCCTACAATGAGCAGTTCTTC TRBD1 NA TRBV29-1 15 TRBJ2-1
CASSFSEGGADTQYF TGTGCCAGCAGTTTTAGCGAGGGTGGCGCAGATACGCAGTATTTT NA NA TRBV6-6 15 TRBJ2-3
CASSIVRTGGRDYGYTF TGTGCCAGTAGTATTGTCCGCACAGGGGGGCGAGACTATGGCTACACCTTC TRBD1 NA TRBV19 17 TRBJ1-2
CSVEASGSPEQFF TGCAGCGTTGAGGCTAGCGGGAGTCCTGAGCAGTTCTTC TRBD2 NA TRBV29-1 13 TRBJ2-1
CASSKYNGYTF TGTGCCAGCAGCAAGTACAATGGCTACACCTTC NA NA TRBV21-1 11 TRBJ1-2
CASSLTGAAYEQYF TGTGCCAGCAGTTTGACAGGGGCCGCCTACGAGCAGTACTTC TRBD1 NA TRBV27 14 TRBJ2-7
CASSLAAGWEQFF TGTGCCAGCAGCTTGGCCGCTGGATGGGAGCAGTTCTTC NA NA TRBV5-5 13 TRBJ2-1
CASSHIDPSLGNEQFF TGTGCCAGTAGTCACATAGATCCTTCCTTGGGAAATGAGCAGTTCTTC NA NA TRBV19 16 TRBJ2-1
CASQGGQGHPYEQYF TGTGCCAGCCAAGGAGGTCAGGGGCATCCCTACGAGCAGTACTTC NA NA TRBV19 15 TRBJ2-7
CASSLSPGTNYGYTF TGTGCCAGCAGTTTATCGCCAGGGACTAACTATGGCTACACCTTC NA NA TRBV27 15 TRBJ1-2
CAWSVGLADYEQYF TGTGCCTGGAGTGTTGGGCTAGCAGATTACGAGCAGTACTTC NA NA TRBV30 14 TRBJ2-7
CASSPDGESQPQHF TGCGCCAGCAGCCCCGACGGGGAAAGTCAGCCCCAGCATTTT NA NA TRBV5-1 14 TRBJ1-5
CASSEGRTRAGGRYNEQFF TGTGCCAGCAGTGAAGGAAGGACTAGGGCGGGAGGGCGGTACAATGAGCAGTTCTTC TRBD2 NA TRBV6-6 19 TRBJ2-1
CASSILEQPQHF TGTGCCAGTAGTATCCTGGAGCAGCCCCAGCATTTT NA NA TRBV19 12 TRBJ1-5
CASSYELFDQPQHF TGTGCCAGCAGTTATGAGTTATTTGATCAGCCCCAGCATTTT NA NA TRBV6-6 14 TRBJ1-5
CASSLEDSPYEQYF TGCGCCAGCAGCTTGGAGGACAGCCCCTACGAGCAGTACTTC NA NA TRBV5-1 14 TRBJ2-7
CASSPGGFGEAFF TGTGCCAGCAGCCCGGGGGGTTTCGGTGAAGCTTTCTTT NA NA TRBV7-9 13 TRBJ1-1
CATSSLKQGARETQYF TGTGCCACCAGCAGTCTAAAACAGGGGGCTCGGGAGACCCAGTACTTC TRBD1 NA TRBV15 16 TRBJ2-5
CASSYSLAGRFYNEQFF TGTGCCAGCAGCTACTCTTTAGCGGGGCGCTTCTACAATGAGCAGTTCTTC TRBD2 few TRBV7-8 17 TRBJ2-1
CSVESGTSYEQYF TGCAGCGTTGAATCCGGGACATCATACGAGCAGTACTTC NA NA TRBV29-1 13 TRBJ2-7
CASSPGQAGLQYF TGTGCCAGCAGCCCAGGACAGGCGGGGCTCCAGTACTTC NA NA TRBV11-2 13 TRBJ2-4
CASSLEWSSYNEQFF TGTGCCAGCAGCTTAGAGTGGAGCTCCTACAATGAGCAGTTCTTC NA NA TRBV7-6 15 TRBJ2-1
CSVEAGAETQYF TGCAGCGTTGAAGCGGGAGCAGAGACCCAGTACTTC NA NA TRBV29-1 12 TRBJ2-5
CAISESMATPLHF TGTGCCATCAGTGAGTCGATGGCTACACCCCTCCACTTT NA few TRBV10-3 13 TRBJ1-6
CASSFGGETYNEQFF TGTGCCAGTAGTTTCGGTGGGGAAACCTACAATGAGCAGTTCTTC NA NA TRBV19 15 TRBJ2-1
CANSLEGGWNEQYF TGTGCCAACAGCTTGGAAGGGGGCTGGAACGAGCAGTACTTC TRBD1 NA TRBV5-6 14 TRBJ2-7
CASSLNPGGNQPQHF TGTGCCAGCAGCTTAAACCCCGGGGGCAATCAGCCCCAGCATTTT NA once TRBV5-6 15 TRBJ1-5
CASSLAGLEGYTF TGTGCCAGCAGTTTAGCGGGGTTGGAGGGCTACACCTTC NA NA TRBV27 13 TRBJ1-2
CASSGDQYGYTF TGTGCCAGCAGTGGGGATCAGTATGGCTACACCTTC NA once TRBV5-4 12 TRBJ1-2
CASSSGPGTYEQYF TGTGCCAGCAGCTCCGGGCCGGGGACCTACGAGCAGTACTTC NA NA TRBV7-9 14 TRBJ2-7
CASITRGLNTEAFF TGTGCCAGCATCACCAGGGGACTGAACACTGAAGCTTTCTTT NA NA TRBV6-5 14 TRBJ1-1
CASKSGTSNQPQHF TGTGCCAGCAAGTCTGGGACATCTAATCAGCCCCAGCATTTT NA NA TRBV2 14 TRBJ1-5
CSARDPSSGVYNEQFF TGCAGTGCTAGAGATCCCTCTAGCGGGGTCTACAATGAGCAGTTCTTC TRBD2 NA TRBV20-1 16 TRBJ2-1
CASSKIIQRNTEAFF TGTGCCAGCAGCAAAATTATTCAGAGGAACACTGAAGCTTTCTTT NA NA TRBV21-1 15 TRBJ1-1
CASSYATGNDGYTF TGTGCCAGCAGTTACGCGACAGGGAATGATGGCTATACCTTC TRBD1 NA TRBV6-5 14 TRBJ1-2
CAISFSGGSGKTDTQYF TGTGCCATCAGTTTCTCAGGGGGTAGCGGGAAAACAGATACGCAGTATTTT NA NA TRBV10-3 17 TRBJ2-3
CASSPDRNQPQHF TGTGCCAGCTCACCGGACAGGAATCAGCCCCAGCATTTT TRBD1 NA TRBV18 13 TRBJ1-5
CSVGWAYSTEAFF TGCAGCGTTGGATGGGCTTATAGCACTGAAGCTTTCTTT NA once TRBV29-1 13 TRBJ1-1
CSARDPLGNQPQHF TGCAGTGCTAGAGATCCCCTGGGCAATCAGCCCCAGCATTTT NA NA TRBV20-1 14 TRBJ1-5
CATSGHLPTDTQYF TGTGCCACCAGTGGACATCTACCAACAGATACGCAGTATTTT NA NA TRBV24-1 14 TRBJ2-3
CASSFRGVGNTEAFF TGTGCCAGCAGCTTCCGGGGAGTAGGGAACACTGAAGCTTTCTTT NA NA TRBV5-6 15 TRBJ1-1
CASSISGYTGELFF TGTGCCAGTAGTATATCGGGATACACCGGGGAGCTGTTTTTT NA once TRBV19 14 TRBJ2-2
CASSYSTGQVSYEQYF TGTGCCAGCAGTTACTCAACAGGACAGGTCTCCTACGAGCAGTACTTC TRBD1 NA TRBV6-5 16 TRBJ2-7
CSVGRRSTDEQYF TGCAGCGTTGGTAGGCGGAGCACTGACGAGCAGTACTTC NA NA TRBV29-1 13 TRBJ2-7
CASTKDLQPHYNGYTF TGTGCCAGCACCAAGGACTTGCAACCCCATTATAATGGCTACACCTTC NA NA TRBV6-2/TRBV6-3 16 TRBJ1-2
CSVTRSQETQYF TGCAGCGTTACCAGGAGCCAAGAGACCCAGTACTTC NA NA TRBV29-1 12 TRBJ2-5
CASSSLEGKNYNEQFF TGTGCCAGCAGTTCGCTAGAGGGGAAGAACTACAATGAGCAGTTCTTC NA few TRBV6-6 16 TRBJ2-1
CSVVLTGAVETQYF TGCAGCGTTGTCTTGACCGGGGCCGTGGAGACCCAGTACTTC NA few TRBV29-1 14 TRBJ2-5
CASSPGGTGFFIRVYEQYF TGTGCCAGCAGCCCGGGAGGGACAGGGTTCTTTATTCGGGTCTACGAGCAGTACTTC NA NA TRBV21-1 19 TRBJ2-7